These 14 T cell receptor beta chains were all obtained from the same sample, sequenced in a study of cytomegalovirus exposure and HLA in healthy donors. The PCR used 60 Vbeta and 13 Jbeta primers. Profiling relied on immunoSEQ multiplex PCR, and the TCRdb table lists in-frame clones only, not all of them. Of roughly 230,000 clones listed, 85% to 95% are singletons. The sequencing input was PBMCs. The receptors stem from a girl aged 2 to 9 in good health and CMV-seronegative.

The chain recombines TRBV6-5 with TRBJ1-2; no clear D. The CDR3 spans 14 residues. Deletions cut 0 bases from V and 5 bases from J, with 10 bases between. The germline CDR1 and CDR2 sequences are MNHEY and SVGAGI. CDR3 DNA: TGTGCCAGCAGTTACTCCCCCGGGAAGTATGGCTACACCTTC. Translating gives CASSYSPGKYGYTF.

The chain has TRBV2 and TRBJ2-7, with 15 bases fitting TRBD2. V lost 7 bases and J lost 1; bases outside the gene matches: 8. The CDR3 sequence is 17 residues long. CDR1 is SNHLY and CDR2 is FYNNEI in the germline V gene. This CDR3 is CASTRTSGGAVSYEQYF. DNA of the CDR3: TGTGCCAGCACCCGGACTAGCGGGGGGGCTGTATCCTACGAGCAGTACTTC.

On this clone itself: One junction end does not reproduce the germline sequence, and a read error may be involved. The gene calls are TRBV5-1 and TRBJ2-1; maybe TRBD2 (5 bases). The germline V gene encodes CDR1 SGHRS and CDR2 YFSETQ. The CDR3 has 15 residues. The CDR3 coding sequence is TGCGCCAGCGGCTTGGCGTCAGGCGGGTACAATGAGCAGTTCTTC. Translated: CASGLASGGYNEQFF. Full variable domain (rest looked up from reference TRBV5-1 and TRBJ2-1): KAGVTQTPRYLIKTRGQQVTLSCSPISGHRSVSWYQQTPGQGLQFLFEYFSETQRNKGNFPGRFSGRQFSNSRSEMNVSTLELGDSALYLCASGLASGGYNEQFFGPGTRLTVL.

The chain combines TRBV27 with TRBJ1-6; D unclear. Per the germline V gene, CDR1 is MNHEY and CDR2 is SMNVEV (reference sequence). The CDR3 loop spans 12 amino acids. Trimming cost V 3 bases and J 11 bases, with 8 bases left between them. CDR3 nucleotide sequence: TGTGCCAGCAGTTTGGGCGGGGCACCCCTCCACTTT. Protein sequence: CASSLGGAPLHF.

This rearrangement joins TRBV6-5 to TRBJ2-7; D is perhaps TRBD2 (5 bases). The CDR3 has 15 residues. V gave up 0 bases and J gave up 0 bases, with 9 bases separating them. Germline loops: CDR1 MNHEY, CDR2 SVGAGI. The CDR3 loop is CASSYSRASSYEQYF. As DNA, the CDR3 is TGTGCCAGCAGTTACTCGAGGGCTAGCTCCTACGAGCAGTACTTC.

The chain links TRBV23-1 to TRBJ1-6; a weak D match, TRBD1 (6 bases). TRBV23-1 is sorted into the ORF group, with uncertain function. The CDR3 is 15 residues long. V lost 5 bases to trimming and J lost 13 bases, with 21 bases between them. CDR3 sequence: CASSFPDSLGVPLHF. The DNA of the CDR3 is TGCGCCAGCAGTTTTCCGGACAGCTTAGGTGTCCCCCTCCACTTT.

The chain recombines TRBV4-1 with TRBJ2-7, with 9 bases fitting TRBD2. This CDR3 has 17 amino acids. The V gene's germline CDR1 is MGHRA and CDR2 YSYEKL. With V trimmed by 0 bases and J by 0 bases, 6 bases remained unmatched. The CDR3 protein is CASSQESSGAISYEQYF. The CDR3 DNA follows: TGCGCCAGCAGCCAAGAGTCTAGCGGGGCTATCTCCTACGAGCAGTACTTC.

The chain couples TRBV5-5 to TRBJ2-7; TRBD2 is a possible D gene (7 bases). CDR3 size: 14 residues. V gave up 7 bases and J gave up 7 bases, with 21 bases separating them. The germline gives CDR1 SGHKS, CDR2 YYEKEE (reference sequence). CDR3 coding DNA: TGTGCCAGCTCGGTACGGGGGGCCACGGAGGAGCAGTACTTC. Its translation: CASSVRGATEEQYF.

The chain joins TRBV7-9 to TRBJ2-7, with 11 bases lining up with TRBD2. Germline V gene lookup returns CDR1 SEHNR and CDR2 FQNEAQ (reference sequence). V lost 1 base, J lost 2 bases, and 7 bases stayed unmatched. This CDR3 is built from 17 residues. The DNA of the CDR3 is TGTGCCAGCAGCTTAGAGGTCGGGACTAGCGGCACCTACGAGCAGTACTTC. Residues: CASSLEVGTSGTYEQYF. Full variable domain (rest looked up from reference TRBV7-9 and TRBJ2-7): DTGVSQNPRHKITKRGQNVTFRCDPISEHNRLYWYRQTLGQGPEFLTYFQNEAQLEKSRLLSDRFSAERPKGSFSTLEIQRTEQGDSAMYLCASSLEVGTSGTYEQYFGPGTRLTVT.

The chain recombines TRBV25-1 with TRBJ2-7; 9 bases are shared with TRBD1. CDR3 size: 13 residues. V dropped 7 bases and J dropped 2; count of bases not matched to a gene: 3. Per germline, CDR1 MGHDK and CDR2 SYGVNS. The CDR3 is CASIGTGTYEQYF. CDR3 DNA: TGTGCCAGCATAGGGACAGGGACCTACGAGCAGTACTTC.

This clone was recorded once. The chain has TRBV19 and TRBJ1-1; 9 bases match TRBD1. From germline, CDR1 is LNHDA and CDR2 SQIVND (reference sequence). The CDR3 has 15 amino acids. The V segment lost 5 bases and the J segment 0 bases; nucleotides outside the gene matches: 4. CDR3 DNA: TGTGCCAGTAGTCCCGGGACAGGGTTGAACACTGAAGCTTTCTTT. Protein sequence: CASSPGTGLNTEAFF. The full variable domain, completed using reference TRBV19 and TRBJ1-1, is DGGITQSPKYLFRKEGQNVTLSCEQNLNHDAMYWYRQDPGQGLRLIYYSQIVNDFQKGDIAEGYSVSREKKESFPLTVTSAQKNPTAFYLCASSPGTGLNTEAFFGQGTRLTVV.

This chain joins TRBV7-8 and TRBJ1-1; TRBD1 aligns across 8 bases. This CDR3 has 15 residues. The V gene's germline CDR1 is SGHVS and CDR2 FQNEAQ. The J segment lost 0 bases and the V segment lost 8 bases, leaving 8 bases of the junction unmatched. The CDR3 protein is CASGQGPLVNTEAFF. CDR3 sequence (DNA): TGTGCCAGCGGACAGGGTCCTCTGGTGAACACTGAAGCTTTCTTT.

In DNA form, the CDR3 reads TGTGCCAGCAGCTACACCGGGACAGGGTCAGCTAGTCAGCCCCAGCATTTT. It is translated as CASSYTGTGSASQPQHF. This rearrangement joins TRBV5-4 to TRBJ1-5; 9 bases line up with TRBD1. Looked up from germline, CDR1 is SGHNT and CDR2 is YYREEE (reference sequence). This CDR3 spans 17 amino acids. The ends lost 3 bases at V and 6 bases at J; junction bases unmatched: 13.

The CDR3: CASSWGVRLAGTNEQFF. Written as DNA, the CDR3 is TGTGCCAGCAGCTGGGGTGTTCGTCTAGCGGGAACCAATGAGCAGTTCTTC. The J gene is TRBJ2-1, the V gene TRBV5-6; 9 bases match TRBD2. Germline assignment: CDR1 SGHDT and CDR2 YYEEEE. The CDR3 has 17 residues. Unmatched junction bases numbered 13, after V lost 3 bases and J lost 6 bases.